This T cell receptor (beta chain) is from a study of cytomegalovirus exposure and HLA in healthy donors. This CDR3 is built from 13 residues. Trimming removed 4 bases at V and 10 bases at J, with 17 bases between. Germline V gives CDR1 SQVTM, CDR2 ANQGSEA. This clone occurred a few times. Primers included in the PCR were 60 Vbeta and 13 Jbeta primers. Only in-frame clones appear in the TCRdb table, and some are missing; sequencing was by immunoSEQ multiplex PCR. The table records 95,000 or so clones, nearly 70% of them present only once. The genes are TRBV29-1 and TRBJ2-1; D ambiguous. The receptor was isolated from a woman between 45 and 60 years old in good health and CMV-seropositive. The sequencing sample was made of PBMCs. The CDR3 DNA reads as TGCAGCGTTGCCCTCACGAGCCTGAACGAGCAGTTCTTC. This codes for CSVALTSLNEQFF.